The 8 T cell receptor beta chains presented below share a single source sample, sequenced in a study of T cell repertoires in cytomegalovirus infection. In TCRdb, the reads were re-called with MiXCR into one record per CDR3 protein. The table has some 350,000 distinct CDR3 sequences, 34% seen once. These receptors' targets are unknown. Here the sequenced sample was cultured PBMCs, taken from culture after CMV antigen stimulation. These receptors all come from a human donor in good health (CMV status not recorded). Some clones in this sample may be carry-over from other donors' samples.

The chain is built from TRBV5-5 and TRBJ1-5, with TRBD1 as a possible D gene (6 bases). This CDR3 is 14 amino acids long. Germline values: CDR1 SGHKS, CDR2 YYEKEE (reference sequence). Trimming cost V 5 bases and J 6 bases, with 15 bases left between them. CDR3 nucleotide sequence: TGTGCCAGCAGGGCGGGGGCCGTGGGTCAGCCCCAGCATTTT. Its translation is CASRAGAVGQPQHF.

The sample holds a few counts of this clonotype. CDR3 bases: TGTGCCAGCAGCTTAGCCCTCAGGGGGTATGGCTACACCTTC. It specifies CASSLALRGYGYTF. The chain uses TRBV7-2 and TRBJ1-2, with 7 bases aligning to TRBD1. CDR1 and CDR2 (germline): SGHTA, FQGNSA. The CDR3 extends over 14 amino acids. V was pared by 0 bases and J by 5 bases, with 3 bases of the junction left unmatched.

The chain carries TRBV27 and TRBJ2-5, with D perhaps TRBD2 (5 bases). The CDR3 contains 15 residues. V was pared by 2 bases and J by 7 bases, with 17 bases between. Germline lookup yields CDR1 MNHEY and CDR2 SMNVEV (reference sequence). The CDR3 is CASSLSGGPAGTQYF. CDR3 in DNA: TGTGCCAGCAGTTTAAGCGGCGGACCGGCGGGGACCCAGTACTTC.

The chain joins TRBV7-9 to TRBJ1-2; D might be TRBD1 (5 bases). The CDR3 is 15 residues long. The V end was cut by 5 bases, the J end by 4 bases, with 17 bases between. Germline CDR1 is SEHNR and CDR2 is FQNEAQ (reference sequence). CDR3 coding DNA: TGTGCCAGCAGCGTTCCGGGACGGATAACCTATGGCTACACCTTC. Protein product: CASSVPGRITYGYTF.

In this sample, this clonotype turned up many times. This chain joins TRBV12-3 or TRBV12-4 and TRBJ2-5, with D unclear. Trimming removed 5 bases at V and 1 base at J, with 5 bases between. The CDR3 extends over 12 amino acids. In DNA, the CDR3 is TGTGCCAGCAGTAGATCCCAAGAGACCCAGTACTTC. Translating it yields CASSRSQETQYF.

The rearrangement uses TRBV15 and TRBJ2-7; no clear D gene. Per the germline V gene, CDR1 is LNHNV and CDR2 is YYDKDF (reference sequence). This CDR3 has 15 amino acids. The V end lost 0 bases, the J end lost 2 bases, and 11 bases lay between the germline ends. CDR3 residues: CATSRDLQFPYEQYF. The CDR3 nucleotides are TGTGCCACCAGCAGAGACCTACAGTTCCCCTACGAGCAGTACTTC.

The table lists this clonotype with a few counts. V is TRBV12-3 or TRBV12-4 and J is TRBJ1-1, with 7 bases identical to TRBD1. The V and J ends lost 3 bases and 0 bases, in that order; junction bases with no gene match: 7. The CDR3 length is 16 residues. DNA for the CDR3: TGTGCCAGCAGTTTTCGGGCAGGGGGGATGAACACTGAAGCTTTCTTT. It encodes CASSFRAGGMNTEAFF.

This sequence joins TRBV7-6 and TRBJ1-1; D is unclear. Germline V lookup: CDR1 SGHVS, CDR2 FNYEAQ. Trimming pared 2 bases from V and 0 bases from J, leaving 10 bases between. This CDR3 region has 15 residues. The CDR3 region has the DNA TGTGCCAGCAGCTTAAGGGCAAATATGAACACTGAAGCTTTCTTT. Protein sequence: CASSLRANMNTEAFF.